The present TCR beta chain was sequenced within a study of CD8 T cells in ankylosing spondylitis. The CDR3 contains 13 residues. V lost 7 bases to trimming and J lost 7 bases; unmatched junction nucleotides: 11. Germline lookup yields CDR1 SQVTM and CDR2 ANQGSEA. TCRdb reanalysed the 5' RACE reads using MiXCR and keeps one entry per CDR3 protein. The sample carries 250,000 to 300,000 distinct CDR3 sequences, over 15% recorded once. Whole-study findings and limits: Peripheral blood samples showed relatively rare disease-linked clones, and these clones were CD8+.

There are many counts of this clonotype. Antigen specificity is unknown. Sequenced: blood, either unsorted or a sorted T cell fraction (not recorded which). This receptor was obtained from a male donor with ankylosing spondylitis or in good health (not recorded which). The chain combines TRBV29-1 with TRBJ1-2, with 8 nucleotides matching TRBD1. The CDR3 here is CSATVGTGSGYTF. For the CDR3, the DNA is TGCAGCGCGACCGTCGGGACAGGATCTGGCTACACCTTC.